This T cell receptor (beta chain) was sequenced in a study of blood T cell repertoires in COVID-19. Study-wide context: Sources were T cells, B-cell-depleted T cells, or PBMCs; the material itself was cDNA or gDNA.

Living in about two dozen US areas, the participants were between roughly 18 and 95 years of age. In the study's own analysis: Reference gene primer amplification gave nucleated cell count estimates. This table comes from immunoSEQ multiplex PCR, and its TCRdb copy is limited to in-frame clones, with some not included. V and J calls and clone size are given by that table; D and trimming were obtained from the DNA. Here the sample spans 360,000 or so clones, 80% to 85% being singletons. The source of this sequence is a woman aged 45-65 years who had recovered from COVID-19. The specimen sequenced was PBMCs or T cells enriched from blood (not recorded which).

Here the CDR3 reads CASNTGRGTDTQYF. The CDR3 nucleotides are TGTGCCAGCAATACAGGGCGGGGGACAGATACGCAGTATTTT. J is TRBJ2-3 and V is TRBV27; TRBD2 might be the D (7 bases). The CDR3 is 14 amino acids. V was shortened by 7 bases and J by 3 bases, with 14 bases between the two germline ends. Germline-derived CDR1 and CDR2 are MNHEY and SMNVEV (reference sequence).